Listed here is a single TCR beta chain. In the authors' workflow: Amplification with reference gene primers provided the estimates of nucleated cell counts. The repertoire was sequenced with immunoSEQ multiplex PCR; TCRdb's copy has only in-frame clones and lacks some. Clonal size and the V and J genes are those of that table, whereas D and trimming came from the DNA. The data hold about 150,000 clones, with 65% to 90% observed a single time. This record belongs to a study of blood T cell repertoires in COVID-19. Study details: Acute and convalescent COVID-19 specimens originated in the United States, Italy and Spain. T cells, B-cell-depleted T cells, or PBMCs supplied cDNA or gDNA.

The clonotype comes from a woman between 50 and 59 years old with acute or convalescent COVID-19. The sequencing input was peripheral blood.

CDR3 nucleotides: TGTGCCAGCAGTTCCGACCGGGGACAGGGGAACTATGGCTACACCTTC. It encodes CASSSDRGQGNYGYTF. The V and J genes are TRBV6-5 and TRBJ1-2, with TRBD1 matching over 10 bases. CDR3 length equals 16 residues. V lost 4 bases, J lost 2 bases, and 7 bases stayed unmatched. Germline-derived CDR1 and CDR2 are MNHEY and SVGAGI.